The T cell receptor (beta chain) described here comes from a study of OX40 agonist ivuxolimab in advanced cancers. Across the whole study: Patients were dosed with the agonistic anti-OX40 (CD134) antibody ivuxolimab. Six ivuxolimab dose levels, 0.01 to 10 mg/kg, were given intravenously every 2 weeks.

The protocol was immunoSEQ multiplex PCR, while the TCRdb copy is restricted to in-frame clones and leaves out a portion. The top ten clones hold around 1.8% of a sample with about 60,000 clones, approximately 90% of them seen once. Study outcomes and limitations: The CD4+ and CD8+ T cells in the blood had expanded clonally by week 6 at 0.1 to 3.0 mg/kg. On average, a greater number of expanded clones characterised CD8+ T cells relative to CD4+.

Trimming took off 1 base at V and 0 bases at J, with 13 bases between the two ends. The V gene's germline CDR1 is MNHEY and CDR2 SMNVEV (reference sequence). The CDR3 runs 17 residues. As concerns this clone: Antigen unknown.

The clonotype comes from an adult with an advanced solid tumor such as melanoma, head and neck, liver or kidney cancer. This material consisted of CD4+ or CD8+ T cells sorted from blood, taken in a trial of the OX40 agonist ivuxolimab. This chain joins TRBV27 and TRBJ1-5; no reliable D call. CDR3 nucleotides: TGTGCCAGCAGTTTATATCCCCCAGACTATAGCAATCAGCCCCAGCATTTT. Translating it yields CASSLYPPDYSNQPQHF.